This is a list of T cell receptor beta chains from one sample in a study of graft-versus-host responses after intestinal transplantation. Sequencing was performed with immunoSEQ multiplex PCR; in TCRdb, only in-frame clones are kept and a portion is missing. The sample holds about 18,000 clones; roughly 80% are singletons and the top ten take approximately 5.1%. Sequencing was performed on ileum tissue, taken 17 days after transplant. All receptors come from a human patient who received an intestinal transplant, so some T cells may come from the graft donor. Both conserved end residues are part of each CDR3.

TRBV7-8 CASSLGAGHPLPYNEQFF
TRBV19 CASTRLGNQPQHF
TRBV18 CASSFFIGLNRTGELFF
TRBV19 CASQGVDYGYTF
TRBV13 CASSSGHFYEQYF
TRBV6-4 CASSGTSGNTGELFF
TRBV10-3 CAISLDSTSYEQYF
TRBV6-5 CASSYSTGKSVTQYF
TRBV10-3 CAIMEGNTGELFF
TRBV10-1 CASGRGGYTF
TRBV6-5 CASSLTGPYEQYF
TRBV9 CASSVAGTATNEKLFF
TRBV7-8 CASSSLAATSGSEQYF
TRBV23-1 CASSQGYEQAGGLNNEQFF
TRBV19 CASSTHSRDYGYTF
TRBV21-1 CASSKPPVDRQETQYF
TRBV7-9 CASSLITPEQYF
TRBV25-1 CASSPRVQGNEKLFF
TRBV28 CAGSGDGLTDTQYF
TRBV28 CASRPPGTGPYNEQFF
TRBV6-1 CASHRPGQGPDEQYF
TRBV9 CASSAPLAGVGPDTQYF
TRBV7-8 CASSPRTGHYEQYF
TRBV9 CASSVVGDRVSGELFF
TRBV6-7 CASSYSIRREGKSEQFF
TRBV28 CASSPPTGGYSPLHF
TRBV11-3 CASSSGRMNEKLFF
TRBV28 CASSFGGEAFF
TRBV19 CASSPAVTPYGYTF
TRBV11-2 CASSRNTGELFF
TRBV7-9 CASSLDRGRGDTDTQYF
TRBV10-3 CAISESETEAFF
TRBV6-1 CASSLDGYYGYTF
TRBV4-3 CASSQDSVRYEQYF
TRBV6-6 CASSYLSGKSGYTF
TRBV28 CASSPGPQGVYEQYF
TRBV7-3 CASSFSGGPYNEQFF
TRBV5-1 CASSPRERGSYNEQFF
TRBV9 CASSASSTGSGRYNEQFF
TRBV11-2 CASSGTSVVNEQFF
TRBV4-1 CASSTQGDRDGNTEAFF
TRBV18 CASSPGQGSYNEQFF
TRBV18 CASSATNREFF
TRBV6-4 CASSEGLGYGYTF
TRBV11-1 CASSSPGQGAYEQYF
TRBV7-2 CASRSSVNTGELFF
TRBV2 CASIRPSGGVWTEAFF
TRBV28 CASRQGGSSYEQYF
TRBV6-1 CASSESLTYNSPLHF
TRBV10-1 CASTSAGTGGHQRPKSSYEQYF
TRBV6-5 CASSYDRADGYTF
TRBV5-1 CASRPFGDTGELFF
TRBV6-5 CASSYWAGATGELFF
TRBV4-1 CASSLGGRVSDTQYF
TRBV19 CATLKQGGGTYEQYF